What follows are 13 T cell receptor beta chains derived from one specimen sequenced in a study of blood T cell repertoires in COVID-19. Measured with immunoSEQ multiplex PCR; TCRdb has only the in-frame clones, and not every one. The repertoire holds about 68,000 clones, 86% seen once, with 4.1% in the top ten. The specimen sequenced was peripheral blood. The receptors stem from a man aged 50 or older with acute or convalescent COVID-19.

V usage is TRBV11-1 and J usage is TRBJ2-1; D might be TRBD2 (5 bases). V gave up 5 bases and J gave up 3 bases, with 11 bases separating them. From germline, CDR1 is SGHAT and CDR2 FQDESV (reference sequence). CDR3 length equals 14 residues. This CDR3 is CASSRTGNYNEQFF. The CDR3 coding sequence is TGTGCCAGCAGCCGGACGGGGAACTACAATGAGCAGTTCTTC. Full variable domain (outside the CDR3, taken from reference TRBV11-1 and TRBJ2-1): EAEVAQSPRYKITEKSQAVAFWCDPISGHATLYWYRQILGQGPELLVQFQDESVVDDSQLPKDRFSAERLKGVDSTLKIQPAELGDSAMYLCASSRTGNYNEQFFGPGTRLTVL.

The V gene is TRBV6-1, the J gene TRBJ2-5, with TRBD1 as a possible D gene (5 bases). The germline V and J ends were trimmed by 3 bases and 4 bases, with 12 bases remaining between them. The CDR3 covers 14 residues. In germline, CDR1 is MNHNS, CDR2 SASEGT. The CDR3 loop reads CASSDSQGLETQYF. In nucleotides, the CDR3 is TGTGCCAGCAGTGACAGTCAGGGTCTAGAGACCCAGTACTTC.

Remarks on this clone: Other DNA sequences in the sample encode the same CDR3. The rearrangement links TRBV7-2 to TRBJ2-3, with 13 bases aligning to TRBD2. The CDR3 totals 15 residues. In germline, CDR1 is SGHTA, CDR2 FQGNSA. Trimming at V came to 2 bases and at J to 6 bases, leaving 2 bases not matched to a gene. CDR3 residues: CASSLTSGGADTQYF. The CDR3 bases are TGTGCCAGCAGCTTAACTAGCGGGGGGGCGGATACGCAGTATTTT.

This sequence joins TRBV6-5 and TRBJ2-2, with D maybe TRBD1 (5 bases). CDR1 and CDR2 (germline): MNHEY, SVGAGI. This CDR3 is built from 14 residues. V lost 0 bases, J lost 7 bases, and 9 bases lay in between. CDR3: CASSYSSGHGELFF. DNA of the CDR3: TGTGCCAGCAGTTACTCTTCAGGGCACGGGGAGCTGTTTTTT.

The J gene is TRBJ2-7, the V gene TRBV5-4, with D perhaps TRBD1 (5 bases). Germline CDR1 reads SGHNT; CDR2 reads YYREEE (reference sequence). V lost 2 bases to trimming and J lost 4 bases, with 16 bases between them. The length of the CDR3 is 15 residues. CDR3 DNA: TGTGCCAGCAGCTTACCTGGGGCAGGCGTATACGAGCAGTACTTC. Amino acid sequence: CASSLPGAGVYEQYF.

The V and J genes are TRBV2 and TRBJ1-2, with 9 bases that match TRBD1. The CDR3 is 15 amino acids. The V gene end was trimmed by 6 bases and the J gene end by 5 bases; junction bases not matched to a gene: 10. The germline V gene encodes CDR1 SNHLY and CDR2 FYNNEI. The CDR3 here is CASRPPGQGSYGYTF. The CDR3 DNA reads TGTGCCAGCAGGCCACCGGGACAGGGTTCGTATGGCTACACCTTC.

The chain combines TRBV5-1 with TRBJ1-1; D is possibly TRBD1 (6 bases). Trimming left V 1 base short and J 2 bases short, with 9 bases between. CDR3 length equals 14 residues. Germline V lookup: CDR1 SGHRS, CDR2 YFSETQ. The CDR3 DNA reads TGCGCCAGCAGCTTGACAGGGAGTAACACTGAAGCTTTCTTT. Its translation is CASSLTGSNTEAFF.

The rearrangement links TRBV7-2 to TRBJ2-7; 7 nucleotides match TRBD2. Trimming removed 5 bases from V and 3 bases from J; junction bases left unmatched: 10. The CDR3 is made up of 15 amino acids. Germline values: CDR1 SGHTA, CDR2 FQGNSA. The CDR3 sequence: CASSPGGGAGYEQYF. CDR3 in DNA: TGTGCCAGCAGCCCGGGGGGTGGGGCTGGCTACGAGCAGTACTTC.

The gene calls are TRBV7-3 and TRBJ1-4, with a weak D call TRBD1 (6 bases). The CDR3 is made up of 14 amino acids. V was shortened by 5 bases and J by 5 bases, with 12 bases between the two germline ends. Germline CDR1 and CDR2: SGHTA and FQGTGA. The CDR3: CASSPTGSNEKLFF. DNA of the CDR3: TGTGCCAGCAGCCCGACAGGCTCAAATGAAAAACTGTTTTTT.

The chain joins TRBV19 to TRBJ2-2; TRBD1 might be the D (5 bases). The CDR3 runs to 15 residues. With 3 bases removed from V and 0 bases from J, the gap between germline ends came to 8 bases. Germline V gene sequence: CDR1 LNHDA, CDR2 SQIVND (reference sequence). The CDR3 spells CASSIVTANTGELFF. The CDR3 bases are TGTGCCAGTAGTATCGTGACAGCGAACACCGGGGAGCTGTTTTTT.

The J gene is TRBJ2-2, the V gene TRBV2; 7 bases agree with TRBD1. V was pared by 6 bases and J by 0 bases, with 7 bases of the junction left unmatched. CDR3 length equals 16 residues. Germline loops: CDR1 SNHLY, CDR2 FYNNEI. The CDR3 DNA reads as TGTGCCAGCAGGGAAACCGGGACAGCGAACACCGGGGAGCTGTTTTTT. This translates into CASRETGTANTGELFF.

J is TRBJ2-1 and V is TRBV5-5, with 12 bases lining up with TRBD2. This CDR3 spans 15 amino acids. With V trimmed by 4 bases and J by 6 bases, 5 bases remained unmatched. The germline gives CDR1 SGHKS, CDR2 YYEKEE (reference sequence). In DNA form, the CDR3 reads TGTGCCAGCAGCGCCACTAGCGGGGGGACCAATGAGCAGTTCTTC. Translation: CASSATSGGTNEQFF.

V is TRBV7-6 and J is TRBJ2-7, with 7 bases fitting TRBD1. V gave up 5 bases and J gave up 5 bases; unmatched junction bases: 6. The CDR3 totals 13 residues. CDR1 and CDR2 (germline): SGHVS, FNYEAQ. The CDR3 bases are TGTGCCAGCAGCAACCGACAGGGCCACGAGCAGTACTTC. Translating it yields CASSNRQGHEQYF.